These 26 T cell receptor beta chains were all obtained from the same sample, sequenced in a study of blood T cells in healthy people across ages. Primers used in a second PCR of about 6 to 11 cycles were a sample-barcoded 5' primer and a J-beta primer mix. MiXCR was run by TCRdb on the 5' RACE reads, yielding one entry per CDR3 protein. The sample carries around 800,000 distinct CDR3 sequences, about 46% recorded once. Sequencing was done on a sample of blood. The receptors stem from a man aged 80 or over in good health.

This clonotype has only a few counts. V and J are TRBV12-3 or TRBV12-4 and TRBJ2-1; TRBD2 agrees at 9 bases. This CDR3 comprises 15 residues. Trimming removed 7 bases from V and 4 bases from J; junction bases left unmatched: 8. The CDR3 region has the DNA TGTGCCAGCACCCCGTTTAGCGGGGGTTACAATGAGCAGTTCTTC. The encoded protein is CASTPFSGGYNEQFF.

The CDR3 DNA sequence: TGTGCCAGCAGTAGCGGGGGACTCTCTGGGGCCAACGTCCTGACTTTC. Translation: CASSSGGLSGANVLTF. The chain links TRBV28 to TRBJ2-6; 8 nucleotides align to TRBD2. J was trimmed by 0 bases and V by 5 bases; bases with no gene match: 3. The germline CDR1 and CDR2 sequences are MDHEN and SYDVKM. CDR3 length: 16 residues.

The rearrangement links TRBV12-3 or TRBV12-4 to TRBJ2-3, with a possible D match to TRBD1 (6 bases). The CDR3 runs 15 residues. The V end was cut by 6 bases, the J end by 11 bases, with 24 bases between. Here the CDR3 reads CASSLQGQTTDVQYF. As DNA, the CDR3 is TGTGCCAGCAGCCTACAAGGACAGACCACAGATGTGCAGTATTTT.

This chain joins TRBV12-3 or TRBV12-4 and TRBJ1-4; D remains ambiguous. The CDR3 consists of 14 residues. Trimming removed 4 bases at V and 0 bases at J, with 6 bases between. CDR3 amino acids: CASSSTATNEKLFF. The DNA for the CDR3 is TGTGCCAGCAGTTCCACAGCAACTAATGAAAAACTGTTTTTT.

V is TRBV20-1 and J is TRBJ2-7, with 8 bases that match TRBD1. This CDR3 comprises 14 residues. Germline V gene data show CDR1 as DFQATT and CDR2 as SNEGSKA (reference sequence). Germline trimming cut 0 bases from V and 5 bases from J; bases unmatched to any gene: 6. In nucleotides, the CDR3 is TGCAGTGCTAGAGATGGAACAGGGGGACACGAGCAGTACTTC. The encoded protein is CSARDGTGGHEQYF.

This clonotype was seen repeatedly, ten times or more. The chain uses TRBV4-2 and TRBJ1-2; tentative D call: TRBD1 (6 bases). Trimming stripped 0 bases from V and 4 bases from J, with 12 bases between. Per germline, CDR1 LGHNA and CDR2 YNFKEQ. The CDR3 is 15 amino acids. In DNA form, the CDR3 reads TGTGCCAGCAGCCAAGAGGAGGGGGTCGTCTATGGCTACACCTTC. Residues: CASSQEEGVVYGYTF.

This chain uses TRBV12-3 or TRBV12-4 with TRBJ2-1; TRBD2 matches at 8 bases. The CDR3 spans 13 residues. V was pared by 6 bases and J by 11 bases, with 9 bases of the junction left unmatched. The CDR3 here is CASSLTSGAKQFF. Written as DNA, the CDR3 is TGTGCCAGCAGCCTCACTAGCGGAGCGAAGCAGTTCTTC.

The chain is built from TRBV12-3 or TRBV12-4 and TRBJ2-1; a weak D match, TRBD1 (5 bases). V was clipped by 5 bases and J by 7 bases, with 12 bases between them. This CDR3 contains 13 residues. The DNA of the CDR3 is TGTGCCAGCAGTCCCAGGGCTAAAAATGAGCAGTTCTTC. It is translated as CASSPRAKNEQFF.

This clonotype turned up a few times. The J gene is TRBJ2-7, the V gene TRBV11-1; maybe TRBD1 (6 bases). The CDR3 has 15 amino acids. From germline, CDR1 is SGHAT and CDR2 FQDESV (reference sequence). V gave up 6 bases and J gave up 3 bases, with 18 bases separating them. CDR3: CASSRQDRIYYEQYF. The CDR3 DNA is TGTGCCAGCAGTAGACAGGATCGTATATACTACGAGCAGTACTTC.

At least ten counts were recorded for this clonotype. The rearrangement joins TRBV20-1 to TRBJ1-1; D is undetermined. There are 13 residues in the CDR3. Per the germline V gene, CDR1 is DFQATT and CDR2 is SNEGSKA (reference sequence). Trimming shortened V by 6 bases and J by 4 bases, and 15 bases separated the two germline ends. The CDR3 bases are TGCAGTGCAGACGCCTTGGGTGGCACTGAAGCTTTCTTT. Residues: CSADALGGTEAFF.

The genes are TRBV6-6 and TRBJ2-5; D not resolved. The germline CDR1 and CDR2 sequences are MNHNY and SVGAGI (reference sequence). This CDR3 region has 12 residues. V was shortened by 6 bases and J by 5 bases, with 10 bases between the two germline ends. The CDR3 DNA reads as TGTGCCAGCAGCCCCAGCGCCGAGACCCAGTACTTC. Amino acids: CASSPSAETQYF.

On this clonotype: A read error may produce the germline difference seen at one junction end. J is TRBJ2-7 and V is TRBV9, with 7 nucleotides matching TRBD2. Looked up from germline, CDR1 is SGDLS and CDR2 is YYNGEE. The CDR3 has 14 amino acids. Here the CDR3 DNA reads TGTGCCAGCAGCTTACGGGACTATTCCTACGAGCGGTACTTC. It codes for CASSLRDYSYERYF. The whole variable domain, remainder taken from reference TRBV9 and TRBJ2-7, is DSGVTQTPKHLITATGQRVTLRCSPRSGDLSVYWYQQSLDQGLQFLIQYYNGEERAKGNILERFSAQQFPDLHSELNLSSLELGDSALYFCASSLRDYSYERYFGPGTRLTVT.

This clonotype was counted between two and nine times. The CDR3 DNA is TGTGCCATCAGTGAGTCGGGAGCGAACTATGGCTACACCTTC. Its translation is CAISESGANYGYTF. This sequence joins TRBV10-3 and TRBJ1-2; no clear D. The V gene lost 0 bases and the J gene lost 2 bases, with 7 bases spanning the gap. The CDR3 has 14 residues. The germline CDR1 and CDR2 sequences are ENHRY and SYGVKD.

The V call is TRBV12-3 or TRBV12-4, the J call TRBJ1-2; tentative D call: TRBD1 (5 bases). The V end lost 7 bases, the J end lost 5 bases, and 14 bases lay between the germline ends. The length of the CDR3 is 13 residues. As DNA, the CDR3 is TGTGCCAGCACCATAGGGACCGCTTATGGCTACACCTTC. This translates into CASTIGTAYGYTF.

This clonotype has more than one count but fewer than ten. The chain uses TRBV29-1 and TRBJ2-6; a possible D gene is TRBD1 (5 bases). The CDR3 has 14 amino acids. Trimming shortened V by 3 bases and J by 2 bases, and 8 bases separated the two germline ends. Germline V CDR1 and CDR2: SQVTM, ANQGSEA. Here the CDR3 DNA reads TGCAGCGTTGATCAGGGCACTGGGGCCAACGTCCTGACTTTC. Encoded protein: CSVDQGTGANVLTF.

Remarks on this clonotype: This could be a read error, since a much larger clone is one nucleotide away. CDR3 loop: CAGSLGQGSKDEQYF. CDR3 coding DNA: TGTGCCGGCAGCTTAGGACAGGGGAGTAAGGACGAGCAGTACTTC. The rearrangement joins TRBV13 to TRBJ2-5, with 9 positions matching TRBD1. The end of the DNA aligns better with TRBJ2-7, so the J call may be wrong. The length of the CDR3 is 15 residues. Germline V gene sequence: CDR1 PRHDT, CDR2 FYEKMQ (reference sequence).

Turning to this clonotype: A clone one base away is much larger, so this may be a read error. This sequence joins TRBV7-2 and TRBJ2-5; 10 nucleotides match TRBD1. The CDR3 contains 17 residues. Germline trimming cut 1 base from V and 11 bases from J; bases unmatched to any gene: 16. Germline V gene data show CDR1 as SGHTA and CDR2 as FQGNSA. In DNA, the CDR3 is TGTGCCAGCAGCTTAGGGCGTCGGACAGGGGGACACAATGAGCAGTACTTC. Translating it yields CASSLGRRTGGHNEQYF.

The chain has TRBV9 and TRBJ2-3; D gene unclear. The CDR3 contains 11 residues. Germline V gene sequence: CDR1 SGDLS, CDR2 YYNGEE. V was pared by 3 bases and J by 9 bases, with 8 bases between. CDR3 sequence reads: CASSETGTQYF. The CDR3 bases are TGTGCCAGCAGCGAAACTGGAACGCAGTATTTT.

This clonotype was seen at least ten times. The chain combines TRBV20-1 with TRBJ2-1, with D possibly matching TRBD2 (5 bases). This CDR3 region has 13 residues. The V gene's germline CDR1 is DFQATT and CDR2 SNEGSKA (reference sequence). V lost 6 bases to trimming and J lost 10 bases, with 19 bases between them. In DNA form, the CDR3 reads TGCAGTGCCAAGGCGGACTGGTCCGCCGAGCAGTTCTTC. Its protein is CSAKADWSAEQFF.

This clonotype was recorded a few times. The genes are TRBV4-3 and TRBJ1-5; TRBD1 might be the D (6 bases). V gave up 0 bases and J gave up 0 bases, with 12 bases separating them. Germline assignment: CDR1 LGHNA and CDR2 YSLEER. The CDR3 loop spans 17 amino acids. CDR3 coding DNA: TGCGCCAGCAGCCAAGACTACAGGGTTCGTAGCAATCAGCCCCAGCATTTT. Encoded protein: CASSQDYRVRSNQPQHF.

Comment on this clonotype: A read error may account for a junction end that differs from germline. CDR3 protein: CATSPRDYFSYNGQFF. The CDR3 DNA sequence: TGTGCCACCAGCCCCCGGGACTACTTCTCCTACAATGGGCAGTTCTTC. J is TRBJ2-1 and V is TRBV15, with 7 positions matching TRBD2. Germline CDR1 and CDR2: LNHNV and YYDKDF (reference sequence). The CDR3 loop spans 16 amino acids. The whole variable domain, remainder taken from reference TRBV15 and TRBJ2-1, is DAMVIQNPRYQVTQFGKPVTLSCSQTLNHNVMYWYQQKSSQAPKLLFHYYDKDFNNEADTPDNFQSRRPNTSFCFLDIRSPGLGDTAMYLCATSPRDYFSYNGQFFGPGTRLTVL.

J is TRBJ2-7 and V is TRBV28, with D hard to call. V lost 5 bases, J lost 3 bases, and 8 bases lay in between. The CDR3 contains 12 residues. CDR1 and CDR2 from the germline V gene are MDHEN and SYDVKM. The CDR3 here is CASSVNYYEQYF. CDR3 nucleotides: TGTGCCAGCAGTGTTAACTACTACGAGCAGTACTTC.

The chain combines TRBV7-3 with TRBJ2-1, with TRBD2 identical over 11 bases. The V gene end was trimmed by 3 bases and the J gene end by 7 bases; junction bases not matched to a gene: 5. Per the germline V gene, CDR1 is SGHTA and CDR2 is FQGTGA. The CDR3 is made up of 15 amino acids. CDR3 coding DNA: TGTGCCAGCAGCTTTAGCGGGAGGGGAATGAATGAGCAGTTCTTC. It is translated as CASSFSGRGMNEQFF.

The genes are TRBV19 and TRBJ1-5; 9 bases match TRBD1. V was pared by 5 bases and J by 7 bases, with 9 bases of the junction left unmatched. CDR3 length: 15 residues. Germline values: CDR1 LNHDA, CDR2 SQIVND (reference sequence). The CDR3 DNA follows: TGTGCCAGTAGTGTTTCACAGGGGGCTAAACAGCCCCAGCATTTT. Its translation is CASSVSQGAKQPQHF.

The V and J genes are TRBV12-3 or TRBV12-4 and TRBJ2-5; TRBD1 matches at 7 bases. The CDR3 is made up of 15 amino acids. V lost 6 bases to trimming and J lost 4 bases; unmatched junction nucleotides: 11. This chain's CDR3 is CASSPRQGQGETQYF. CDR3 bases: TGTGCCAGCAGCCCTAGACAGGGTCAAGGAGAGACCCAGTACTTC.

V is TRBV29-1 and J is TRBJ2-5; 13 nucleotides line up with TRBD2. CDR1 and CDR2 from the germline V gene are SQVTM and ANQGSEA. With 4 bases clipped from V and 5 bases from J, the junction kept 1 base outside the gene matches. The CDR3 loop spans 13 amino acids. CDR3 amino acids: CSVVLAGGETQYF. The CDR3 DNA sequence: TGCAGCGTTGTACTAGCGGGGGGGGAGACCCAGTACTTC.